A single sample gave rise to the 24 T cell receptor beta chains below, sequenced in a study of high-grade serous ovarian cancer treatment subgroups (dated by TCRdb to the early 2020s). Library prep was done by the immunoSEQ multiplex PCR assay. The immuneACCESS repertoire file appears here via TCRdb, limited to in-frame rearrangements. These files lack a portion of the clones; in checked studies, under half of the deficit traces to unresolved V genes, and the cause of the others is not known. The sample contains 10,000 to 13,000 clones, 75% to 90% of them found a single time. The ten biggest clones cover around 6.6% of the sample. The tumor samples were collected prior to definitive surgery or chemotherapy. The sequenced sample was tumor tissue. Source of these receptors: a human donor with high-grade serous ovarian cancer.

The chain employs TRBV6-6 and TRBJ1-1; no firm D call. Germline values: CDR1 MNHNY, CDR2 SVGAGI (reference sequence). The CDR3 is 13 residues long. V lost 7 bases to trimming and J lost 0 bases, with 9 bases between them. The CDR3 coding sequence is TGTGCCAGCAATCGGGCCATGAACACTGAAGCTTTCTTT. Its translation: CASNRAMNTEAFF.

The CDR3 loop reads CASSLYGKLGEQFF. The CDR3 region has the DNA TGTGCCAGCAGTTTATACGGGAAACTCGGGGAGCAGTTCTTC. The chain links TRBV27 to TRBJ2-1; weak D call: TRBD2 (5 bases). The CDR3 has 14 residues. The V end lost 1 base, the J end lost 10 bases, and 14 bases lay between the germline ends. Germline V gene lookup returns CDR1 MNHEY and CDR2 SMNVEV (reference sequence).

V is TRBV5-1 and J is TRBJ1-2; unclear D gene. Germline V CDR1 and CDR2: SGHRS, YFSETQ. V shed 4 bases and J shed 0 bases, with 13 bases lying between them. This CDR3 is 15 amino acids long. The CDR3 DNA reads as TGCGCCAGCAGCGTGACATACGGGACTAACTATGGCTACACCTTC. It translates to CASSVTYGTNYGYTF. Complete variable domain (other parts from reference TRBV5-1 and TRBJ1-2): KAGVTQTPRYLIKTRGQQVTLSCSPISGHRSVSWYQQTPGQGLQFLFEYFSETQRNKGNFPGRFSGRQFSNSRSEMNVSTLELGDSALYLCASSVTYGTNYGYTFGSGTRLTVV.

The chain couples TRBV5-6 to TRBJ2-5; possible D gene TRBD2, 5 bases. The DNA end lines up better with TRBJ2-7; the J call may be wrong. Germline V gene sequence: CDR1 SGHDT, CDR2 YYEEEE. The CDR3 contains 13 residues. CDR3 in amino acids: CASSVRRFYEQYF. DNA for the CDR3: TGTGCCAGCAGCGTCCGGAGGTTCTACGAGCAGTACTTC.

The chain carries TRBV16 and TRBJ2-4, with TRBD2 matching over 14 bases. Germline CDR1 is KGHSY and CDR2 is FQNENV. Germline trimming cut 0 bases from V and 1 base from J; bases unmatched to any gene: 8. The CDR3 extends over 20 amino acids. This chain's CDR3 is CASSQSGGLAGVAAKNIQYF. CDR3 nucleotides: TGTGCCAGCAGCCAATCGGGGGGACTAGCGGGAGTTGCGGCCAAAAACATTCAGTACTTC.

This chain uses TRBV2 with TRBJ1-1; D unresolved. Germline CDR1 is SNHLY and CDR2 is FYNNEI. The V and J ends lost 2 bases and 1 base respectively, with 11 bases between them. CDR3 length: 15 residues. The CDR3 here is CASSEMGRPNTEAFF. In DNA form, the CDR3 reads TGTGCCAGCAGTGAAATGGGCAGGCCGAACACTGAAGCTTTCTTT.

The chain has TRBV7-6 and TRBJ2-1; D call uncertain. CDR1 SGHVS and CDR2 FNYEAQ come from the germline V gene. The CDR3 totals 14 residues. V was clipped by 1 base and J by 4 bases, with 8 bases between them. CDR3 in amino acids: CASSLGQVYNEQFF. CDR3 bases: TGTGCCAGCAGCTTAGGTCAGGTTTACAATGAGCAGTTCTTC.

The genes are TRBV25-1 and TRBJ1-2; D is perhaps TRBD1 (5 bases). Germline V gene data show CDR1 as MGHDK and CDR2 as SYGVNS. The CDR3 is made up of 12 amino acids. Trimming left V 4 bases short and J 2 bases short, with 5 bases between. CDR3 nucleotide sequence: TGTGCCAGCAGTGGGACAAACTATGGCTACACCTTC. Translation: CASSGTNYGYTF.

The rearrangement joins TRBV2 to TRBJ1-5; possibly TRBD1 for D (5 bases). V was pared by 4 bases and J by 0 bases, with 13 bases between. The CDR3 is 16 amino acids. The germline CDR1 and CDR2 sequences are SNHLY and FYNNEI. CDR3 bases: TGTGCCAGCAGTGCCGACAGTCCCTATAGCAATCAGCCCCAGCATTTT. Translation: CASSADSPYSNQPQHF.

V and J are TRBV30 and TRBJ2-5, with 7 bases aligning to TRBD2. The V gene end was trimmed by 4 bases and the J gene end by 5 bases; junction bases not matched to a gene: 10. CDR3 length: 14 amino acids. CDR1 GTSNPN and CDR2 SVGIG come from the germline V gene (reference sequence). CDR3 loop: CAWTLAGVGETQYF. The CDR3 DNA follows: TGTGCCTGGACCCTGGCGGGAGTAGGGGAGACCCAGTACTTC.

The V and J genes are TRBV6-1 and TRBJ2-2; no definite D call. This CDR3 contains 13 residues. Germline lookup yields CDR1 MNHNS and CDR2 SASEGT. V was pared by 4 bases and J by 4 bases, with 7 bases between. The CDR3 DNA reads as TGTGCCAGCAGTGTAGGTTCCACCGGGGAGCTGTTTTTT. Protein product: CASSVGSTGELFF.

V and J are TRBV7-2 and TRBJ2-7; D is unresolved. The germline gives CDR1 SGHTA, CDR2 FQGNSA. V lost 5 bases, J lost 2 bases, and 7 bases lay in between. The CDR3 extends over 12 amino acids. The CDR3 sequence is CASSLNTYEQYF. CDR3 DNA: TGTGCCAGCAGCCTAAACACCTACGAGCAGTACTTC.

The chain is built from TRBV30 and TRBJ1-2; 7 nucleotides align to TRBD1. Germline lookup yields CDR1 GTSNPN and CDR2 SVGIG (reference sequence). The CDR3 sequence is 14 residues long. With V trimmed by 4 bases and J by 6 bases, 11 bases remained unmatched. CDR3 region: CAWNRQGGVDGYTF. CDR3 nucleotide sequence: TGTGCCTGGAATCGACAGGGAGGGGTCGATGGCTACACCTTC.

This chain connects TRBV13 to TRBJ2-7; D is undetermined. V gave up 5 bases and J gave up 7 bases, with 18 bases separating them. This CDR3 comprises 14 residues. Germline assignment: CDR1 PRHDT and CDR2 FYEKMQ (reference sequence). The CDR3 nucleotides are TGTGCCAGCAGCCCGGTTGGCCCTATCCCAGAGCAGTACTTC. Translated: CASSPVGPIPEQYF.

The chain uses TRBV30 and TRBJ2-1; 14 nucleotides align to TRBD2. CDR1 is GTSNPN and CDR2 is SVGIG in the germline V gene (reference sequence). The CDR3 length is 14 residues. The ends lost 4 bases at V and 9 bases at J; junction bases unmatched: 5. The CDR3, as DNA: TGTGCCTGGACCCGACTAGCGGGAGGGGGTGAGCAGTTCTTC. Translating gives CAWTRLAGGGEQFF.

This clone was seen just once. The V call is TRBV4-1, the J call TRBJ2-7; D not certain. The V end lost 1 base, the J end lost 0 bases, and 7 bases lay between the germline ends. The CDR3 length is 14 residues. Germline assignment: CDR1 MGHRA and CDR2 YSYEKL. CDR3 nucleotide sequence: TGCGCCAGCAGCCAAGGTGTCAACTCCTACGAGCAGTACTTC. Its translation: CASSQGVNSYEQYF.

The chain has TRBV7-2 and TRBJ1-1; tentatively, D is TRBD1 (6 bases). This CDR3 region has 14 residues. Between the trimmed V and J ends, which lost 1 base and 11 bases, there was a span of 17 bases. Germline CDR1 and CDR2: SGHTA and FQGNSA. The CDR3 here is CASSLGWQDRVAFF. The CDR3 DNA sequence: TGTGCCAGCAGCTTAGGCTGGCAGGACAGAGTGGCTTTCTTT.

V gene TRBV29-1 combines with J gene TRBJ2-7; TRBD1 agrees at 9 bases. The J segment lost 4 bases and the V segment lost 4 bases, leaving 5 bases of the junction unmatched. CDR3 length: 13 residues. CDR1 and CDR2 (germline): SQVTM, ANQGSEA. The CDR3 loop is CSVGSGTGYEQYF. The CDR3, as DNA: TGCAGCGTTGGTTCCGGGACAGGGTACGAGCAGTACTTC.

This clone was counted only a few times. J is TRBJ1-1 and V is TRBV19; 7 bases are a match to TRBD1. The V segment lost 9 bases and the J segment 1 base; nucleotides outside the gene matches: 5. The CDR3 totals 13 residues. Germline loops: CDR1 LNHDA, CDR2 SQIVND (reference sequence). The CDR3 DNA is TGTGCCAGCCGACCAGGGGGGAACACTGAAGCTTTCTTT. This sequence encodes CASRPGGNTEAFF.

In this sample, this clone turned up a few times. The rearrangement uses TRBV4-1 and TRBJ1-1; TRBD1 matches 8 bases. The CDR3 covers 16 residues. Trimming removed 0 bases from V and 5 bases from J; junction bases left unmatched: 8. Germline V CDR1 and CDR2: MGHRA, YSYEKL. The CDR3 is CASSQDRGLGQTEAFF. Here the CDR3 DNA reads TGCGCCAGCAGCCAAGACAGGGGGCTGGGGCAGACTGAAGCTTTCTTT.

V gene TRBV28 combines with J gene TRBJ2-5, with D perhaps TRBD2 (5 bases). V lost 3 bases, J lost 5 bases, and 16 bases lay in between. The length of the CDR3 is 15 residues. CDR1 is MDHEN and CDR2 is SYDVKM in the germline V gene. Here the CDR3 reads CASSFHGIRGETQYF. In DNA form, the CDR3 reads TGTGCCAGCAGTTTCCACGGAATCCGCGGGGAGACCCAGTACTTC.

The rearrangement links TRBV10-3 to TRBJ2-1, with D unresolved. The ends were cut back, 2 bases at V and 6 bases at J, with 11 bases in the middle. This CDR3 is 14 amino acids long. Germline assignment: CDR1 ENHRY and CDR2 SYGVKD. CDR3 in DNA: TGTGCCATCAGTGAGGTAGATACGGGCAATGAGCAGTTCTTC. This gives the protein CAISEVDTGNEQFF.

The V gene is TRBV7-8, the J gene TRBJ2-5; the D gene is possibly TRBD1 (5 bases). The CDR3 spans 16 residues. The germline gives CDR1 SGHVS, CDR2 FQNEAQ. With 4 bases removed from V and 2 bases from J, the gap between germline ends came to 17 bases. The CDR3 coding sequence is TGTGCCAGCAGCTCAGGGTTTTCGGGCCCTCAAGAGACCCAGTACTTC. Translating gives CASSSGFSGPQETQYF.

The DNA for the CDR3 is TGTGCCAGCAGCCTAGGACTAGCGGGGATCTACGAGCAGTACTTC. Encoded protein: CASSLGLAGIYEQYF. J is TRBJ2-7 and V is TRBV14; 12 bases are a match to TRBD2. CDR3 size: 15 residues. V trimming: 4 bases; J trimming: 3 bases; junction bases outside the gene matches: 4. Per germline, CDR1 SGHDN and CDR2 FVKESK.